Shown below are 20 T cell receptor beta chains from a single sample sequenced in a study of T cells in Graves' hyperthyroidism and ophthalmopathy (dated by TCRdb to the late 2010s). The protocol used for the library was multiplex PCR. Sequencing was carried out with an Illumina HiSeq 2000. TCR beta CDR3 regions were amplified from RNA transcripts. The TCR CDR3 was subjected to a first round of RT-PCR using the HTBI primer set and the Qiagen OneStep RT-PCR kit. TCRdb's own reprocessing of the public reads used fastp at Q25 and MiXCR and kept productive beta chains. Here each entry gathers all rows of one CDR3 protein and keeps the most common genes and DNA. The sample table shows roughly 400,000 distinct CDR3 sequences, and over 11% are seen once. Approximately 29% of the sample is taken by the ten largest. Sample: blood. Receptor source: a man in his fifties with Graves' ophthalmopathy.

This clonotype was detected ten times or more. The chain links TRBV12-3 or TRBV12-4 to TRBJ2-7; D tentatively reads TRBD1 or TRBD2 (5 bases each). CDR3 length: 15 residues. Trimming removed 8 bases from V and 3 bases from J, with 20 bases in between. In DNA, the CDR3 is TGTGCCAGCCGAATCTCCCGGGACGGAGGCTACGAGCAGTACTTC. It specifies CASRISRDGGYEQYF.

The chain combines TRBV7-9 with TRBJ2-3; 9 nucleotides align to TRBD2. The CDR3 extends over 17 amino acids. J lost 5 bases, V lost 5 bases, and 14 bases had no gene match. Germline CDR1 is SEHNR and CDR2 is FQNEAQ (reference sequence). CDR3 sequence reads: CASSPKGVAGVVDTQYF. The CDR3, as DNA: TGTGCCAGCAGCCCGAAAGGAGTAGCGGGAGTGGTAGATACGCAGTATTTT.

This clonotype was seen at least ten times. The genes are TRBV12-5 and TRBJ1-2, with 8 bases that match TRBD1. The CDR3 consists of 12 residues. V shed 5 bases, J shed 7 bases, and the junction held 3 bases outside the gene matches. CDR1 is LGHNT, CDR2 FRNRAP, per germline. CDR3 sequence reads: CASGLDRGGYTF. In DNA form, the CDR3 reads TGTGCTAGTGGTCTCGACAGGGGTGGCTACACCTTC.

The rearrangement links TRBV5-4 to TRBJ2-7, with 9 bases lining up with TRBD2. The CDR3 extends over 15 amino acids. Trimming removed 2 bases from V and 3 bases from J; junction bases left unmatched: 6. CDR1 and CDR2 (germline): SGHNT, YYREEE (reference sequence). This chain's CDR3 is CASSLAGGRLYEQYF. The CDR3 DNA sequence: TGTGCCAGCAGCTTAGCGGGAGGCCGCCTCTACGAGCAGTACTTC.

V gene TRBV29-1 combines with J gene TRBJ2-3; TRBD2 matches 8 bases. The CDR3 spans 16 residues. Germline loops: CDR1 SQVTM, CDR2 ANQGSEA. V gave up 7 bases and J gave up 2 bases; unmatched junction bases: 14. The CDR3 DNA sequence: TGCAGCGCCGGGAGGACTAGCTGGACCCTCACAGATACGCAGTATTTT. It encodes CSAGRTSWTLTDTQYF.

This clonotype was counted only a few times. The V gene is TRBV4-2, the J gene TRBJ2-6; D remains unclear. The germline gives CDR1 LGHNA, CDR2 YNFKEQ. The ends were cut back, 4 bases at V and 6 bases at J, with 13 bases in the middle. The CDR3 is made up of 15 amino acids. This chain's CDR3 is CASSRPGTQANVLTF. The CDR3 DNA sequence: TGTGCCAGCAGCCGCCCTGGCACCCAGGCCAACGTCCTGACTTTC.

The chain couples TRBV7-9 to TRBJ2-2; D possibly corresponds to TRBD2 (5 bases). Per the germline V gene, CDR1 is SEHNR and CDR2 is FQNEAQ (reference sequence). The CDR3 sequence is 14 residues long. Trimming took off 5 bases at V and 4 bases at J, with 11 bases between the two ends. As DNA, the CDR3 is TGTGCCAGCAGCCCCGGACTCTCCACCGGGGAGCTGTTTTTT. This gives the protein CASSPGLSTGELFF.

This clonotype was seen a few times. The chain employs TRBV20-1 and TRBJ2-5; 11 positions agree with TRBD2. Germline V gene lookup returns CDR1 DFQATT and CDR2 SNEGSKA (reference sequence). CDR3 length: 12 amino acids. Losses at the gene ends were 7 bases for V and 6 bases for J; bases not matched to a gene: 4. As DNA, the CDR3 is TGCAGTGGACTAGCGGGACTTCAGACCCAGTACTTC. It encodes CSGLAGLQTQYF.

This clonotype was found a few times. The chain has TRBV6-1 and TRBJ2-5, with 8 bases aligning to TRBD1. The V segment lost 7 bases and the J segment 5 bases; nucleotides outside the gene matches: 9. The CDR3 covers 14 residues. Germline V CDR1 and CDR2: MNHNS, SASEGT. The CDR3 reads CASTPDRGSETQYF. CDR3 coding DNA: TGTGCCAGCACACCCGACAGGGGTAGTGAGACCCAGTACTTC.

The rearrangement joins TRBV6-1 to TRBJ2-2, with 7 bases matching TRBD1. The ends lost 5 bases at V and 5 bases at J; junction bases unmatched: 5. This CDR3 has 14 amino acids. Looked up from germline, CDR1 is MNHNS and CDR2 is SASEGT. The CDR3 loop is CASSRQGLTGELFF. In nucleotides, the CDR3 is TGTGCCAGCAGTAGACAGGGTCTGACCGGGGAGCTGTTTTTT.

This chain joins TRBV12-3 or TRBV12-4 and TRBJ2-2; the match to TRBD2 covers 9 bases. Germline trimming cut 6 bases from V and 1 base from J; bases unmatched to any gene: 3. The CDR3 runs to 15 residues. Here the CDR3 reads CASRSAGGNTGELFF. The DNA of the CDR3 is TGTGCCAGCAGGTCAGCGGGAGGGAACACCGGGGAGCTGTTTTTT.

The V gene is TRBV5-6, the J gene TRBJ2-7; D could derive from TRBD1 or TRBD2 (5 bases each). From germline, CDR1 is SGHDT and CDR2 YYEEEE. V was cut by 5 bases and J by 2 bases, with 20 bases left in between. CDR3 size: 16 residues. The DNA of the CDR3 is TGTGCCAGCAGTGGTGGCGTCGGGACGGATACCTACGAGCAGTACTTC. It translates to CASSGGVGTDTYEQYF.

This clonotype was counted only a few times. CDR3 loop: CSATKRTAENIQYF. CDR3 DNA sequence: TGCAGCGCCACGAAGCGGACAGCGGAAAACATTCAGTACTTC. This rearrangement joins TRBV29-1 to TRBJ2-4; TRBD1 is a possible D gene (6 bases). This CDR3 spans 14 amino acids. Germline values: CDR1 SQVTM, CDR2 ANQGSEA. Trimming shortened V by 7 bases and J by 5 bases, and 18 bases separated the two germline ends.

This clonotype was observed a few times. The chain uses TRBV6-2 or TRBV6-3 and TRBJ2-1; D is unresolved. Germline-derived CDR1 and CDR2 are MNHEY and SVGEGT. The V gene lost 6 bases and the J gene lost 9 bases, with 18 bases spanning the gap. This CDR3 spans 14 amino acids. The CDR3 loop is CASSRSPLSGEQFF. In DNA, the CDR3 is TGTGCCAGCAGCCGCTCCCCCTTGTCTGGTGAGCAGTTCTTC.

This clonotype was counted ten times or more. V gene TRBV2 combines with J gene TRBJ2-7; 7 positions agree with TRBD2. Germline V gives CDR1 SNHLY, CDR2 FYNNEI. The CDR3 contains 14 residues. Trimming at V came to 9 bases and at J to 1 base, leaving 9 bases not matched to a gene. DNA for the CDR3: TGTGCCAGTTCCCTAGCGGAGATGTCCTACGAGCAGTACTTC. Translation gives CASSLAEMSYEQYF.

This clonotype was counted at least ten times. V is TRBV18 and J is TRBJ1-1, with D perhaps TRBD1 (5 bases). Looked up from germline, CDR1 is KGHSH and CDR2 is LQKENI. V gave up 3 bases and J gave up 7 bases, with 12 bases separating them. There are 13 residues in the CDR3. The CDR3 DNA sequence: TGTGCCAGCTCACCGGATGGGGGGATTGAAGCTTTCTTT. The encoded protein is CASSPDGGIEAFF.

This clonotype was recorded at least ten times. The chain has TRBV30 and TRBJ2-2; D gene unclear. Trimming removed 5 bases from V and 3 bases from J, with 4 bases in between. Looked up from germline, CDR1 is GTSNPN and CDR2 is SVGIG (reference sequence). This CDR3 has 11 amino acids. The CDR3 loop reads CAWWDTGELFF. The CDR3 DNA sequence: TGTGCCTGGTGGGACACCGGGGAGCTGTTTTTT.

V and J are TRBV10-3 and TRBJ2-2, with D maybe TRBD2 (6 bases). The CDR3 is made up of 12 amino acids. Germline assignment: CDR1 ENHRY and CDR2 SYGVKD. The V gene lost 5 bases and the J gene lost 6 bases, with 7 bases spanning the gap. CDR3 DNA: TGTGCCATCAGTCCGGGGGCCGGGGAGCTGTTTTTT. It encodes CAISPGAGELFF.

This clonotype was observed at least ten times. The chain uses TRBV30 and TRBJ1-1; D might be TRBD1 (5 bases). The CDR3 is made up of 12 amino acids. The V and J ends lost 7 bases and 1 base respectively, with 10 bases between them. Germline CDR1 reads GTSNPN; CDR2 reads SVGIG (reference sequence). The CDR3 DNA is TGTGCCTTGGGACGGCCGAACACTGAAGCTTTCTTT. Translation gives CALGRPNTEAFF.

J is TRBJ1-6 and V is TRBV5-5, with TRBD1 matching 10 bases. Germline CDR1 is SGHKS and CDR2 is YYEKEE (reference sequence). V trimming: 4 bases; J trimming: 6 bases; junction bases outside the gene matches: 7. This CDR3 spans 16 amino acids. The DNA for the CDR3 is TGTGCCAGCAGCGCAATGACAGGGGGCGGTAATTCACCCCTCCACTTT. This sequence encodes CASSAMTGGGNSPLHF.